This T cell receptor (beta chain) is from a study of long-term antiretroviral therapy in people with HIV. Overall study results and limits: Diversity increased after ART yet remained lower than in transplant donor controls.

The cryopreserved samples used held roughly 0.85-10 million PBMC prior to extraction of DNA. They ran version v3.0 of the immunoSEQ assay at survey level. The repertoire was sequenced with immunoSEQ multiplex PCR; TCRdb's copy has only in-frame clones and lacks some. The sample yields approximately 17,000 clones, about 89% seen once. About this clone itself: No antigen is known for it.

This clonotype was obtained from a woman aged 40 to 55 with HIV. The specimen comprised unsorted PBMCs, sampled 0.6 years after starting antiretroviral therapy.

The CDR3 bases are TGCGCCAGCAGCCAGGAAACTAGATCAGATACGCAGTATTTT. Translation: CASSQETRSDTQYF. The chain joins TRBV4-3 to TRBJ2-3; TRBD2 might be the D (5 bases). The CDR3 is 14 amino acids. V gave up 3 bases and J gave up 4 bases, with 11 bases separating them. The germline gives CDR1 LGHNA, CDR2 YSLEER.